This TCR beta chain was recovered during a study of shared clonotypes between healthy human individuals. About the research overall: Per donor, three plates held CD4 naive cells, three held CD4 memory, two held CD8 naive and one held CD8 memory.

Study-wide points: In general, naive subsets displayed greater estimated richness than memory subsets did.

Of note for this clone: Its antigen is unidentified.

CD45RO-negative cells were positively selected for CCR7, leaving out terminally differentiated effector memory CD45RA+ cells. In the authors' methods: Sequence data from immunoSEQ were junction-only and lacked quality scores; consequently, filtering differed. Assay used: immunoSEQ multiplex PCR; TCRdb lists only in-frame clones, some missing. From that table come the V and J calls and clone size; the DNA was used to work out D and trimming. The sample lists about 2.1 million clones, around 93% occurring once. Germline V lookup: CDR1 SGHDT, CDR2 YYEEEE. The CDR3 sequence is 14 residues long. V lost 2 bases, J lost 5 bases, and 12 bases lay in between.

The rearrangement joins TRBV5-6 to TRBJ2-3; TRBD1 or TRBD2 may be the D gene (6 bases each). This sequence originates from a man between 18 and 35 years old in good health. Some clones in this sample may be carry-over from other donors' samples. The sequenced sample was naive CD8+ T cells from PBMCs. This CDR3 is CASSFGGRRDTQYF. The CDR3 coding sequence is TGTGCCAGCAGCTTTGGGGGGCGAAGAGATACGCAGTATTTT.